This is a list of T cell receptor beta chains from one sample in a study of PD-1 blockade in classical Hodgkin lymphoma. Method: immunoSEQ multiplex PCR; TCRdb's copy keeps in-frame clones and lacks some. Among nearly 50,000 clones listed, 65% to 80% were seen once. The material sequenced was peripheral blood mononuclear cells (PBMCs), taken before the fourth cycle of nivolumab. The receptors shown here come from a human donor with classical Hodgkin lymphoma. Both conserved end residues are part of each CDR3. Each record gives: V gene, D gene, clone size, J gene, CDR3 protein, CDR3 DNA. The D gene is left open where the match is weak. Rows may omit the clone size; those that give it use once, few, many or a size class.

>TRBV5-4|-|-|TRBJ1-5
CASSPAVNQPQHF
TGTGCCAGCAGCCCGGCAGTAAATCAGCCCCAGCATTTT
>TRBV28|-|-|TRBJ2-1
CASSLKAGRVYNEQFF
TGTGCCAGCAGTTTAAAAGCGGGCCGAGTTTACAATGAGCAGTTCTTC
>TRBV20-1|-|-|TRBJ2-7
CSASPKYEQYF
TGCAGTGCTTCTCCTAAATACGAGCAGTACTTC
>TRBV18|-|-|TRBJ2-7
CASSPRRDEQYF
TGTGCCAGCTCACCCAGACGGGACGAGCAGTACTTC
>TRBV27|-|-|TRBJ2-7
CASRGVAYEQYF
TGTGCCAGCAGGGGCGTCGCCTACGAGCAGTACTTC
>TRBV28|-|-|TRBJ2-7
CASSLFPQITYEQYF
TGTGCCAGCAGTTTGTTTCCTCAAATAACCTACGAGCAGTACTTC
>TRBV28|-|-|TRBJ1-1
CASSLWGGSSEAFF
TGTGCCAGCAGTTTATGGGGCGGGTCATCTGAAGCTTTCTTT
>TRBV29-1|-|-|TRBJ2-7
CSVFRGYEQYF
TGCAGCGTTTTCAGGGGCTACGAGCAGTACTTC
>TRBV5-1|-|-|TRBJ1-2
CASSLAETAYGYTF
TGCGCCAGCAGCTTGGCCGAGACAGCCTATGGCTACACCTTC
>TRBV4-1|-|few|TRBJ2-7
CASSHSATDTYEQYF
TGCGCCAGCAGCCACAGCGCGACCGACACCTACGAGCAGTACTTC
>TRBV6-1|TRBD1|-|TRBJ1-5
CASSEERQGFNQPQHF
TGTGCCAGCAGTGAAGAGAGACAGGGCTTCAATCAGCCCCAGCATTTT
>TRBV6-1|-|-|TRBJ2-3
CASSVEGLEGDTQYF
TGTGCCAGCAGTGTCGAAGGTTTAGAGGGAGATACGCAGTATTTT
>TRBV19|-|-|TRBJ1-1
CASSIGQVVRNTEAFF
TGTGCCAGTAGTATCGGGCAGGTAGTAAGGAACACTGAAGCTTTCTTT
>TRBV2|-|once|TRBJ1-3
CASSEGYSGNTIYF
TGTGCCAGCAGTGAAGGCTACTCTGGAAACACCATATATTTT
>TRBV28|-|-|TRBJ2-1
CASSFASRDIPYNEQFF
TGTGCCAGCAGTTTTGCCTCCCGCGACATCCCCTACAATGAGCAGTTCTTC
>TRBV2|-|many|TRBJ2-5
CASSEQGTRKETQYF
TGTGCCAGCAGTGAGCAGGGTACTAGAAAAGAGACCCAGTACTTC
>TRBV4-1|TRBD1|-|TRBJ2-5
CASSQGDSGETQYF
TGCGCCAGCAGCCAAGGGGACAGCGGAGAGACCCAGTACTTC
>TRBV7-2|TRBD2|-|TRBJ2-3
CASSLVGGPDTQYF
TGTGCCAGCAGCTTAGTGGGAGGGCCGGATACGCAGTATTTT
>TRBV7-2|-|-|TRBJ1-6
CASSYFGRNNSPLHF
TGTGCCAGCAGCTACTTCGGAAGGAATAATTCACCCCTCCACTTT
>TRBV7-6|-|few|TRBJ1-1
CASSLRASNTEAFF
TGTGCCAGCAGCTTAAGGGCTTCGAACACTGAAGCTTTCTTT
>TRBV2|-|-|TRBJ1-4
CASSATPTTNEKLFF
TGTGCCAGCAGCGCCACCCCTACAACTAATGAAAAACTGTTTTTT
>TRBV7-2|-|-|TRBJ1-2
CASSPTPGFYGYTF
TGTGCCAGCAGCCCGACACCGGGGTTCTATGGCTACACCTTC
>TRBV27|-|many|TRBJ1-2
CASTTLLGGGYGYTF
TGTGCCAGCACCACACTCCTGGGGGGGGGTTATGGCTACACCTTC
>TRBV9|TRBD2|-|TRBJ2-1
CASSASGRAYNEQFF
TGTGCCAGCAGCGCTAGCGGGAGGGCCTACAATGAGCAGTTCTTC
>TRBV5-6|-|once|TRBJ1-4
CASGRGATNEKLFF
TGTGCCAGCGGGAGGGGTGCAACTAATGAAAAACTGTTTTTT
>TRBV5-1|TRBD2|-|TRBJ2-5
CASSPGLAGGLETQYF
TGCGCCAGCAGCCCAGGACTAGCGGGAGGGCTGGAGACCCAGTACTTC
>TRBV28|-|-|TRBJ2-1
CASRTGDSASNEQFF
TGTGCCAGCAGGACGGGAGATAGCGCTAGCAATGAGCAGTTCTTC
>TRBV18|TRBD1|-|TRBJ2-7
CASSPTGASYEQYF
TGTGCCAGCTCACCAACAGGGGCCTCCTACGAGCAGTACTTC
>TRBV18|-|few|TRBJ1-1
CASSPSTATEAFF
TGTGCCAGCTCACCATCCACAGCCACTGAAGCTTTCTTT
>TRBV28|-|once|TRBJ1-1
CASRGELMNTEAFF
TGTGCCAGCAGGGGTGAGTTAATGAACACTGAAGCTTTCTTT
>TRBV19|TRBD1|-|TRBJ1-1
CASSIEGQGVTEAFF
TGTGCCAGTAGTATCGAGGGACAGGGGGTCACTGAAGCTTTCTTT
>TRBV18|-|-|TRBJ1-3
CASSTTPSSGNTIYF
TGTGCCAGCTCAACCACCCCCAGCTCTGGAAACACCATATATTTT
>TRBV7-2|TRBD1|-|TRBJ2-7
CASSLVGLRDRSYEQYF
TGTGCCAGCAGCTTAGTGGGCCTCCGGGACAGGTCCTACGAGCAGTACTTC
>TRBV4-1|TRBD1|-|TRBJ1-6
CASSQDRDRGYDSPLHF
TGCGCCAGCAGCCAAGACCGGGACAGGGGTTACGATTCACCCCTCCACTTT
>TRBV30|-|-|TRBJ1-2
CAWSGGLWGYGYTF
TGTGCCTGGAGTGGGGGATTATGGGGGTATGGCTACACCTTC
>TRBV29-1|-|-|TRBJ1-1
CSVDPFGQNTEAFF
TGCAGCGTAGACCCATTCGGGCAGAACACTGAAGCTTTCTTT
>TRBV7-9|-|once|TRBJ1-4
CASSSGPQRDEKLFF
TGTGCCAGCAGCTCCGGGCCCCAAAGGGATGAAAAACTGTTTTTT
>TRBV7-9|-|-|TRBJ1-1
CASMIRGTEAFF
TGTGCCAGCATGATCAGGGGCACTGAAGCTTTCTTT
>TRBV5-4|-|-|TRBJ2-7
CASSLGQNYEQYF
TGTGCCAGCAGCCTCGGACAGAACTACGAGCAGTACTTC
>TRBV6-5|-|once|TRBJ2-1
CASRGAGEQFF
TGTGCCAGCAGAGGGGCGGGTGAGCAGTTCTTC
>TRBV2|TRBD2|-|TRBJ2-2
CASSHPREKFTGELFF
TGTGCCAGCAGTCATCCGCGGGAGAAGTTCACCGGGGAGCTGTTTTTT
>TRBV7-9|-|-|TRBJ1-6
CASSQTAYRSPLHF
TGTGCCAGCAGTCAGACAGCCTACCGTTCACCCCTCCACTTT
>TRBV28|-|-|TRBJ1-5
CASRAGLTIQPQHF
TGTGCCAGCAGGGCAGGGCTTACGATTCAGCCCCAGCATTTT
>TRBV4-3|TRBD1|-|TRBJ2-7
CASSQLQGDHHEQYF
TGCGCCAGCAGCCAACTACAGGGGGATCACCACGAGCAGTACTTC
>TRBV28|-|-|TRBJ2-5
CASGEYQETQYF
TGTGCCAGCGGGGAGTACCAAGAGACCCAGTACTTC
>TRBV2|-|-|TRBJ2-1
CASSPNTGFEQFF
TGTGCCAGCAGTCCTAACACAGGGTTTGAGCAGTTCTTC
>TRBV28|-|-|TRBJ1-2
CASSPTANYGYTF
TGTGCCAGCAGCCCGACAGCTAACTATGGCTACACCTTC
>TRBV2|-|-|TRBJ1-1
CASSEVAAEAFF
TGTGCCAGCAGTGAAGTGGCAGCTGAAGCTTTCTTT
>TRBV7-8|TRBD1|few|TRBJ1-5
CASSLGQENQPQHF
TGTGCCAGCAGCCTGGGACAGGAGAACCAGCCCCAGCATTTT
>TRBV5-1|-|once|TRBJ1-1
CASSQLSQNTEAFF
TGCGCCAGCAGCCAGCTCTCGCAGAACACTGAAGCTTTCTTT
>TRBV28|TRBD2|once|TRBJ2-3
CASSPPPGRALAGGMSTDTQYF
TGTGCCAGCAGTCCCCCACCAGGCAGGGCGCTAGCGGGAGGGATGAGCACAGATACGCAGTATTTT
>TRBV18|TRBD2|once|TRBJ2-3
CASSPPSSGRIPDTQYF
TGTGCCAGCTCACCCCCCTCGAGCGGGAGGATCCCAGATACGCAGTATTTT
>TRBV9|-|few|TRBJ2-5
CASSVATQETQYF
TGTGCCAGCAGCGTGGCTACTCAAGAGACCCAGTACTTC
>TRBV6-5|-|once|TRBJ2-7
CASSYSPSGYEQYF
TGTGCCAGCAGTTACTCGCCAAGCGGCTACGAGCAGTACTTC
>TRBV4-1|TRBD2|-|TRBJ2-1
CASSLRRSGRVGEQFF
TGCGCCAGCAGCCTACGACGTAGCGGGAGGGTGGGGGAGCAGTTCTTC